This T cell receptor (beta chain) was sequenced during a study of CD8 T cells in ankylosing spondylitis. Libraries for TCR beta were made by quantitative 5'-RACE with molecular barcodes. TCRdb passed the 5' RACE reads through MiXCR, listing each CDR3 protein once. Of hundreds of thousands of distinct CDR3 sequences listed, roughly 8.6% were seen once; the top ten hold 6.8%. The CDR3 is 15 amino acids. The germline V gene encodes CDR1 SGHDT and CDR2 YYEEEE. Trimming stripped 4 bases from V and 4 bases from J, with 17 bases between. At least ten counts were recorded for this clonotype. What it recognizes is unknown. Study-wide findings and caveats: Earlier studies detected some motif variants in reactive arthritis synovial fluid and blood. Relatively scarce in peripheral blood, disease-linked clones were CD8+. Disease-associated clones were reportedly significantly overrepresented in matched ankylosing spondylitis synovial fluid.

The sequenced sample consisted of blood, either unsorted or a sorted T cell fraction (not recorded which). V usage is TRBV5-6 and J usage is TRBJ1-1; weak D call: TRBD1 (5 bases). The receptor's source is a male donor with ankylosing spondylitis or in good health (not recorded which). The CDR3 here is CASSVGAGPSTEAFF. DNA for the CDR3: TGTGCCAGCAGCGTGGGTGCGGGACCGAGCACTGAAGCTTTCTTT.